Below, 23 T cell receptor beta chains from the same sample are listed, as sequenced in a study of T-cell memory formation after mild COVID-19. TCRdb reprocessed the 5' RACE reads with MiXCR, giving one entry per CDR3 protein. This table has hundreds of thousands of distinct CDR3 sequences, roughly a sixth appearing once. Input material: PBMCs or a T cell subset sorted from them (not recorded which). Receptor source: an adult woman who had mild COVID-19 (a few samples of this study predate the infection). Cell type and time point are not known.

The chain employs TRBV20-1 and TRBJ2-7, with TRBD2 matching 14 bases. Looked up from germline, CDR1 is DFQATT and CDR2 is SNEGSKA (reference sequence). The CDR3 totals 13 residues. Losses at the gene ends were 6 bases for V and 7 bases for J; bases not matched to a gene: 5. CDR3 loop: CSARGLAGVEQYF. The CDR3 DNA sequence: TGCAGTGCCAGGGGACTAGCGGGAGTTGAGCAGTACTTC.

This chain uses TRBV20-1 with TRBJ1-5; 8 bases align to TRBD1. The CDR3 has 17 amino acids. The junction had 16 bases not matched to a gene; V was cut back by 6 bases and J by 3 bases. Looked up from germline, CDR1 is DFQATT and CDR2 is SNEGSKA (reference sequence). The DNA of the CDR3 is TGCAGTGCCATCTCGGACAGGGCTCGAAAGTCCAATCAGCCCCAGCATTTT. This encodes CSAISDRARKSNQPQHF.

The chain combines TRBV6-1 with TRBJ2-7; TRBD1 matches 7 bases. The CDR3 loop spans 12 amino acids. V shed 8 bases, J shed 5 bases, and the junction held 6 bases outside the gene matches. CDR1 MNHNS and CDR2 SASEGT come from the germline V gene. CDR3 nucleotide sequence: TGTGCCAGCGACAGGGTGGAGAACGAGCAGTACTTC. This translates into CASDRVENEQYF.

This clonotype was observed at least ten times. The V call is TRBV29-1, the J call TRBJ1-2; no definite D call. Looked up from germline, CDR1 is SQVTM and CDR2 is ANQGSEA. The CDR3 loop spans 12 amino acids. The V end lost 6 bases, the J end lost 1 base, and 9 bases lay between the germline ends. The CDR3 spells CSVLHFNYGYTF. The CDR3 region has the DNA TGCAGCGTATTGCACTTTAACTATGGCTACACCTTC.

The gene calls are TRBV18 and TRBJ1-2, with TRBD1 matching over 8 bases. Germline V CDR1 and CDR2: KGHSH, LQKENI. J was trimmed by 4 bases and V by 6 bases; bases with no gene match: 7. CDR3 length: 14 amino acids. The DNA for the CDR3 is TGTGCCAGCTCGCAGACAGGGGACGGCTATGGCTACACCTTC. It codes for CASSQTGDGYGYTF.

This clonotype was counted between two and nine times. The chain recombines TRBV18 with TRBJ1-1; D not certain. Per germline, CDR1 KGHSH and CDR2 LQKENI. The CDR3 is made up of 15 amino acids. Trimming pared 2 bases from V and 3 bases from J, leaving 13 bases between. The CDR3 sequence: CASSPGKGRDTEAFF. CDR3 in DNA: TGTGCCAGCTCACCAGGCAAGGGAAGAGACACTGAAGCTTTCTTT.

This chain connects TRBV18 to TRBJ2-5; tentatively, D is TRBD2 (6 bases). This CDR3 is built from 13 residues. The germline V and J ends were trimmed by 6 bases and 5 bases, with 13 bases remaining between them. From germline, CDR1 is KGHSH and CDR2 LQKENI. This CDR3 reads CASSRGTSETQYF. As DNA, the CDR3 is TGTGCCAGCTCTCGCGGGACTTCCGAGACCCAGTACTTC.

This clonotype was recorded a few times. The chain recombines TRBV23-1 with TRBJ1-5; D remains unclear. TRBV23-1 is flagged as an ORF with uncertain function. V was shortened by 0 bases and J by 6 bases, with 15 bases between the two germline ends. The CDR3 runs 16 residues. DNA of the CDR3: TGCGCCAGCAGTCAATCCGGCCCGCGCCTCAGTCAGCCCCAGCATTTT. Translating gives CASSQSGPRLSQPQHF.

This clonotype came up a few times. This chain connects TRBV27 to TRBJ2-5, with D tentatively TRBD1 (5 bases). The CDR3 sequence is 16 residues long. Germline CDR1 and CDR2: MNHEY and SMNVEV (reference sequence). V lost 5 bases and J 5 bases, leaving 21 bases between the germline ends. The DNA for the CDR3 is TGTGCCAGCAGTATCCGACAGTGGCCGGAATATGAGACCCAGTACTTC. Its protein product is CASSIRQWPEYETQYF.

J is TRBJ2-3 and V is TRBV5-6, with 8 bases matching TRBD2. This CDR3 spans 15 amino acids. Trimming at V came to 7 bases and at J to 0 bases, leaving 7 bases not matched to a gene. The germline V gene encodes CDR1 SGHDT and CDR2 YYEEEE. The CDR3 sequence is CASGQIAGSTDTQYF. Here the CDR3 DNA reads TGTGCCAGCGGCCAAATAGCGGGGAGCACAGATACGCAGTATTTT. Variable domain in full (rest from reference TRBV5-6 and TRBJ2-3): DAGVTQSPTHLIKTRGQQVTLRCSPKSGHDTVSWYQQALGQGPQFIFQYYEEEERQRGNFPDRFSGHQFPNYSSELNVNALLLGDSALYLCASGQIAGSTDTQYFGPGTRLTVL.

This chain links TRBV7-9 with TRBJ2-5; perhaps TRBD2 as D (6 bases). Germline CDR1 reads SEHNR; CDR2 reads FQNEAQ (reference sequence). Trimming shortened V by 2 bases and J by 2 bases, and 12 bases separated the two germline ends. This CDR3 comprises 15 residues. The CDR3 region is CASSLIIAGQETQYF. Written as DNA, the CDR3 is TGTGCCAGCAGCTTAATTATCGCGGGACAAGAGACCCAGTACTTC.

The chain recombines TRBV6-2 or TRBV6-3 with TRBJ2-7; TRBD2 might be the D (5 bases). In germline, CDR1 is MNHEY, CDR2 SVGEGT. This CDR3 has 12 amino acids. The V end lost 2 bases, the J end lost 9 bases, and 11 bases lay between the germline ends. As DNA, the CDR3 is TGTGCCAGCAGTTACACGGACTGGGCGCAGTACTTC. Its protein product is CASSYTDWAQYF.

The genes are TRBV4-3 and TRBJ2-7; 10 bases are a match to TRBD2. Trimming at V came to 1 base and at J to 3 bases, leaving 9 bases not matched to a gene. The CDR3 covers 17 residues. Germline CDR1 reads LGHNA; CDR2 reads YSLEER. The CDR3 spells CASSQAWSTSGYYEQYF. CDR3 nucleotide sequence: TGCGCCAGCAGCCAAGCCTGGTCGACTAGCGGGTACTACGAGCAGTACTTC.

Only a few counts were recorded for this clonotype. This sequence joins TRBV5-1 and TRBJ2-7, with 8 bases lining up with TRBD1. The CDR3 loop spans 15 amino acids. The germline CDR1 and CDR2 sequences are SGHRS and YFSETQ. The junction had 5 bases not matched to a gene; V was cut back by 0 bases and J by 3 bases. The CDR3: CASSLGDRTLYEQYF. DNA for the CDR3: TGCGCCAGCAGCTTGGGGGACAGGACTCTCTACGAGCAGTACTTC.

This clonotype was counted only a few times. The chain is built from TRBV7-2 and TRBJ1-2; D is ambiguous. Germline CDR1 SGHTA, CDR2 FQGNSA. The ends were cut back, 3 bases at V and 2 bases at J, with 7 bases in the middle. The CDR3 length is 13 residues. The CDR3 coding sequence is TGTGCCAGCAGCTTTGGCAGAAACTATGGCTACACCTTC. Translation: CASSFGRNYGYTF.

This clonotype appeared a few times. The chain employs TRBV11-2 and TRBJ2-3; TRBD1 might be the D (5 bases). This CDR3 contains 13 residues. Trimming took off 8 bases at V and 3 bases at J, with 12 bases between the two ends. Germline lookup yields CDR1 SGHAT and CDR2 FQNNGV. CDR3 nucleotide sequence: TGTGCCAGCGACTGGGCAGGGACAGATACGCAGTATTTT. Translated: CASDWAGTDTQYF.

This rearrangement joins TRBV12-3 or TRBV12-4 to TRBJ1-1; D uncertain. With 8 bases removed from V and 4 bases from J, the gap between germline ends came to 8 bases. The CDR3 covers 11 residues. In DNA, the CDR3 is TGTGCCAGCCGAGGAGTCACTGAAGCTTTCTTT. Residues: CASRGVTEAFF.

The V call is TRBV7-9, the J call TRBJ1-4; TRBD1 matches at 7 bases. This CDR3 is built from 15 residues. Germline V CDR1 and CDR2: SEHNR, FQNEAQ (reference sequence). Trimming removed 8 bases from V and 6 bases from J; junction bases left unmatched: 12. CDR3 nucleotides: TGTGCCAGCTACGACAGTAGGGGGCAGGATGAAAAACTGTTTTTT. Translating gives CASYDSRGQDEKLFF.

This clonotype was seen only a few times. The chain uses TRBV12-3 or TRBV12-4 and TRBJ2-2; D might be TRBD1 (6 bases). The CDR3 is made up of 15 amino acids. Deletions cut 6 bases from V and 4 bases from J, with 15 bases between. CDR3 region: CASRLDRSATGELFF. The CDR3 DNA follows: TGTGCCAGCAGACTAGACAGGAGTGCCACCGGGGAGCTGTTTTTT.

The chain combines TRBV28 with TRBJ1-5, with a weak D call TRBD1 (5 bases). The CDR3 sequence is 13 residues long. Germline V lookup: CDR1 MDHEN, CDR2 SYDVKM. The germline V and J ends were trimmed by 6 bases and 7 bases, with 13 bases remaining between them. The CDR3 DNA follows: TGTGCCAGCAGCTGGTCCCCAGGGCAGCCCCAGCATTTT. It codes for CASSWSPGQPQHF.

This clonotype came up a few times. The V and J genes are TRBV29-1 and TRBJ2-7, with TRBD2 matching over 7 bases. The ends lost 6 bases at V and 2 bases at J; junction bases unmatched: 16. Germline assignment: CDR1 SQVTM and CDR2 ANQGSEA. This CDR3 comprises 16 residues. CDR3 residues: CSVTLGGLAETYEQYF. Here the CDR3 DNA reads TGCAGCGTCACGCTTGGTGGGCTAGCGGAAACCTACGAGCAGTACTTC.

The chain has TRBV7-2 and TRBJ2-3; D uncertain. Germline V CDR1 and CDR2: SGHTA, FQGNSA. V gave up 5 bases and J gave up 0 bases, with 6 bases separating them. The CDR3 extends over 13 amino acids. The CDR3 DNA reads TGTGCCAGCAGCCAGCCAAGCACAGATACGCAGTATTTT. Residues: CASSQPSTDTQYF.

The chain has TRBV6-2 or TRBV6-3 and TRBJ1-1, with D possibly matching TRBD1 (5 bases). The germline V and J ends were trimmed by 0 bases and 7 bases, with 24 bases remaining between them. This CDR3 contains 18 residues. From germline, CDR1 is MNHEY and CDR2 SVGEGT. The DNA for the CDR3 is TGTGCCAGCAGTTACTCGGTGTTTTTGGGCAAATTAGGGGATGAAGCTTTCTTT. As protein: CASSYSVFLGKLGDEAFF.